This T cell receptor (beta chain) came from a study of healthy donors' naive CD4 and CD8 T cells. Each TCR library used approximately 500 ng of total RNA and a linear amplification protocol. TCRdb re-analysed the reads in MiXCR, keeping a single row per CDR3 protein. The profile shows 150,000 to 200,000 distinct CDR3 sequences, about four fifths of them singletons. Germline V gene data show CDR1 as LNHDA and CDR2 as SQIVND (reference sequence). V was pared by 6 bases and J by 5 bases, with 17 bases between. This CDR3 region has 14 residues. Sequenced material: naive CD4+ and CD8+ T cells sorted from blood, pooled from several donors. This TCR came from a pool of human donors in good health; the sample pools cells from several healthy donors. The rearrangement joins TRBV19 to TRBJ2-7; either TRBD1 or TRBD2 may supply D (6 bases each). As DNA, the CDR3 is TGTGCCAGTAGGACGACGTCGGGGGCGGACGAGCAGTACTTC. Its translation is CASRTTSGADEQYF.